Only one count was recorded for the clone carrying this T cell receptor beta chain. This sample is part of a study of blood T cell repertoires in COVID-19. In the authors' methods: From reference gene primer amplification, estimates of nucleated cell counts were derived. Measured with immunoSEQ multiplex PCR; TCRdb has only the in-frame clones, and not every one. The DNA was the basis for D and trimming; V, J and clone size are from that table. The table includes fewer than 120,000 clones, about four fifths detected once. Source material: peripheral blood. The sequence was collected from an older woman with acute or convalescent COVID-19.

CDR3 nucleotides: TGTGCCAGCAGCGACGGGACACTCAGCCCCACCGGGGAGCTGTTTTTT. This gives the protein CASSDGTLSPTGELFF. The chain joins TRBV5-4 to TRBJ2-2; maybe TRBD1 (6 bases). Germline V lookup: CDR1 SGHNT, CDR2 YYREEE (reference sequence). V lost 4 bases and J lost 4, with 17 bases in between. The CDR3 is 16 residues long.